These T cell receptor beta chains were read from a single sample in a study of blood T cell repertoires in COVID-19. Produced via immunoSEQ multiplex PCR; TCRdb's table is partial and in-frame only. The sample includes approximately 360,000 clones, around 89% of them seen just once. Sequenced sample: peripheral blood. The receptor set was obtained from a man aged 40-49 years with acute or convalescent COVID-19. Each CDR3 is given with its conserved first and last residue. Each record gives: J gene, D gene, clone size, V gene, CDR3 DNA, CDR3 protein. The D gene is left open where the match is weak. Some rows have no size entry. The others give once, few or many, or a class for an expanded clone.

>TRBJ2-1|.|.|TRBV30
TGTGCCTGGAGTCCGGGACTGACCTACAATGAGCAGTTCTTC
CAWSPGLTYNEQFF
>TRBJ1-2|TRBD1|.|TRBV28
TGTGCCAGCAGGAAAACAGGGGGCTATGGCTACACCTTC
CASRKTGGYGYTF
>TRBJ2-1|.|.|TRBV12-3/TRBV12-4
TGTGCCAGCAACACTGACAACTACAATGAGCAGTTCTTC
CASNTDNYNEQFF
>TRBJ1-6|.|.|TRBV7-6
TGTGCCAGCAGCTTAGCAGGGAGCAGTTCACCCCTCCACTTT
CASSLAGSSSPLHF
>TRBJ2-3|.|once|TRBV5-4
TGTGCCAGCAGCTTTTGGTCCCAAGCGGGCGATACGCAGTATTTT
CASSFWSQAGDTQYF
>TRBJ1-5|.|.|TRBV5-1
TGCGCCAGCAGCTTGGGGTCGGGAGCTATCCCTCAGCCCCAGCATTTT
CASSLGSGAIPQPQHF
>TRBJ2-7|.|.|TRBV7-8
TGTGCCAGCAGCCGAGGACTTACCATCTCCGAGCAGTACTTC
CASSRGLTISEQYF
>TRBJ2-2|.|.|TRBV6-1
TGTGCCAGCAGTGAAGCAGGTAGCCTTCGAGCTGTTTTT
CASSEAGSLRAVF
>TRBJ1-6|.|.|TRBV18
TGTGCCAGCTCACCGGAGATCTCCTATAATTCACCCCTCCACTTT
CASSPEISYNSPLHF
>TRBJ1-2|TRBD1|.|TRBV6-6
TGTGCCAGCAGTTACTCGAACAGGGGAAGGCAGAATGGCTACACCTTC
CASSYSNRGRQNGYTF
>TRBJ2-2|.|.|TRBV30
TGTGCCTGGAGTGGGGGCATCGGCGGGGAGCTGTTTTTT
CAWSGGIGGELFF
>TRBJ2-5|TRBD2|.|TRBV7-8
TGTGCCAGCAGCCGGACTAGCGGGAGATTGAGATACGGAGAGACCCAGTACTTC
CASSRTSGRLRYGETQYF
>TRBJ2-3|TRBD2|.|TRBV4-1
TGCGCCAGCAGCCAGCTTGGACTAGTCGGTACGCAGTATTTT
CASSQLGLVGTQYF
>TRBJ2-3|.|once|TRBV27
TGTGCCAGCAGTTTATCTAGCGCTACAGATACGCAGTATTTT
CASSLSSATDTQYF
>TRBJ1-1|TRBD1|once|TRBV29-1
TGCAGCGTGCGGACAGGGGGAGACACTGAAGCTTTCTTT
CSVRTGGDTEAFF
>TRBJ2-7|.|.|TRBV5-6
TGTGCCAGCAGCTTCGGGGTCTACGAGCAGTACTTC
CASSFGVYEQYF
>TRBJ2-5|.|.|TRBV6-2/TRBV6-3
TGTGCCAGCACCCCCCACGGCCAAGAGACCCAGTACTTC
CASTPHGQETQYF
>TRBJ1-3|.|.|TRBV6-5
TGTGCCAGCAGCCTAGACGCGACCTCTGGAAACACCATATATTTT
CASSLDATSGNTIYF
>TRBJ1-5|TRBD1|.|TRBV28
TGTGCCAGCAGTTCCTATGGTTGGACAGGGGCCCCAGTTGACAATCAGCCCCAGCATTTT
CASSSYGWTGAPVDNQPQHF
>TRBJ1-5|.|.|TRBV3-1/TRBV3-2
TGTGCCAGCAGCCGACAATACAGTAATCAGCCCCAGCATTTT
CASSRQYSNQPQHF
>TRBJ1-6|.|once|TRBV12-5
TGTGCTAGTGGTTACGAGACAGACTCACCCCTCCACTTT
CASGYETDSPLHF
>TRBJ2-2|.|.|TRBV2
TGTGCCAGCAGTGATGTGGGGCCGAACACCGGGGAGCTGTTTTTT
CASSDVGPNTGELFF
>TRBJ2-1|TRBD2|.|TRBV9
TGTGCCAGCAGCGTAGAGCCCGGGAGGGCCGAGGAGCAGTTCTTC
CASSVEPGRAEEQFF
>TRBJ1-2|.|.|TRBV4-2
TGTGCCAGCAGCCAGCCAGGGGGCTACACCTTC
CASSQPGGYTF